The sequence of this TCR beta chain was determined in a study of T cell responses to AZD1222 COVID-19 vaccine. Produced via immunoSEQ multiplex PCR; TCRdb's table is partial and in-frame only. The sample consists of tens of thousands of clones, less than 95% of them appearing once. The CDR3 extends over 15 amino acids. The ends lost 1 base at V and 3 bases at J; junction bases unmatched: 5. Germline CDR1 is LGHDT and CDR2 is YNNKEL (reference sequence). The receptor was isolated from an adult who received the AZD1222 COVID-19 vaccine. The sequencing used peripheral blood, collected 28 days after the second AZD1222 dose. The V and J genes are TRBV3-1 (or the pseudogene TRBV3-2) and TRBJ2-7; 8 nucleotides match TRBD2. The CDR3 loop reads CASSQVSGGGYEQYF. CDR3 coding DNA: TGTGCCAGCAGCCAAGTCAGCGGGGGAGGCTACGAGCAGTACTTC.